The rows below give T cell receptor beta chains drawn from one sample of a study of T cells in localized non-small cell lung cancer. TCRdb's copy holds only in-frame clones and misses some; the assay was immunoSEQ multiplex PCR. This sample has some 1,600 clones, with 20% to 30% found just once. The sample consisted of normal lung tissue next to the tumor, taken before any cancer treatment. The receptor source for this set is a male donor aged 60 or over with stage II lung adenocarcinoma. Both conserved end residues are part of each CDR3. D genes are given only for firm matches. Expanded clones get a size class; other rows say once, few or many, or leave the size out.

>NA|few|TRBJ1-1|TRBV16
CASSQSGGKGEAFF
TGTGCCAGCAGCCAATCAGGGGGGAAGGGTGAAGCTTTCTTT
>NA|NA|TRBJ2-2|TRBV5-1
CASSPKTGTSPGELFF
TGCGCCAGCAGCCCGAAGACAGGAACTTCTCCCGGGGAGCTGTTTTTT
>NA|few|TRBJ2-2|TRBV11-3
CASSHNFNTGELFF
TGTGCCAGCAGCCATAACTTTAACACCGGGGAGCTGTTTTTT
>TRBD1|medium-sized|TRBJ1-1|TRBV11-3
CASSATTGWNTEAFF
TGTGCCAGCAGCGCGACGACAGGGTGGAACACTGAAGCTTTCTTT
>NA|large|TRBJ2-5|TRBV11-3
CASSLASSDQETQYF
TGTGCCAGCAGCTTGGCCTCTAGCGATCAAGAGACCCAGTACTTC
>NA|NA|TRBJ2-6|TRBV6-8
CASSRRQAVSGANVLTF
TGTGCCAGCAGCAGGAGACAGGCGGTCTCTGGGGCCAACGTCCTGACTTTC
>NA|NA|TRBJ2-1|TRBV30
CAWGGGFPLNEQFF
TGTGCCTGGGGGGGCGGATTCCCACTCAATGAGCAGTTCTTC
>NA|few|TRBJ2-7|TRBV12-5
CATPPTGGFIYEQYF
TGTGCCACCCCTCCCACCGGCGGGTTCATCTACGAGCAGTACTTC
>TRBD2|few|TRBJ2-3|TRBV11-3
CASSPGLAIADTQYF
TGTGCCAGCAGCCCCGGACTAGCCATCGCAGATACGCAGTATTTT
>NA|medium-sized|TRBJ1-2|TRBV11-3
CASSLSGGTIGYTF
TGTGCCAGCAGCCTAAGTGGGGGGACTATCGGCTACACCTTC
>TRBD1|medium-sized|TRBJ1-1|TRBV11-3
CASSRTPGQGNTEAFF
TGTGCCAGCAGCCGTACCCCGGGACAGGGGAACACTGAAGCTTTCTTT
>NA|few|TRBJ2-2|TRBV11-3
CASSPETDGITGELFF
TGTGCCAGCAGCCCTGAGACGGACGGTATCACCGGGGAGCTGTTTTTT
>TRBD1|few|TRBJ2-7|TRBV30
CAWTWRTGGYEQYF
TGTGCCTGGACCTGGCGGACAGGGGGATACGAGCAGTACTTC
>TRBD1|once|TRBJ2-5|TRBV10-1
CASSDSPQRTGRRETQYF
TGCGCCAGCAGTGATTCCCCCCAACGGACAGGGCGTCGCGAGACCCAGTACTTC
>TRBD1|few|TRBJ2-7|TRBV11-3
CASSLDHRGTYEQYF
TGTGCCAGCAGCTTAGATCACAGGGGGACCTACGAGCAGTACTTC
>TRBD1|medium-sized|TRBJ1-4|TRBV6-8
CASSSTGTGVEKLFF
TGTGCCAGCAGTTCAACCGGGACAGGGGTAGAAAAACTGTTTTTT
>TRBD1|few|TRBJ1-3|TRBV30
CAWGTRDRAVGNTIYF
TGTGCCTGGGGGACTCGGGACAGGGCGGTTGGAAACACCATATATTTT
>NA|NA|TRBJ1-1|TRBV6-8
CASTRDLNTEAFF
TGTGCCAGCACCAGGGACCTGAACACTGAAGCTTTCTTT
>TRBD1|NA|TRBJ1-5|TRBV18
CASSRRTGEMVSNQPQHF
TGTGCCAGCTCACGGAGGACAGGGGAGATGGTGAGCAATCAGCCCCAGCATTTT
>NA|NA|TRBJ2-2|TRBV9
CASSSLGGAGELFF
TGTGCCAGCAGTAGCCTTGGCGGGGCCGGGGAGCTGTTTTTT
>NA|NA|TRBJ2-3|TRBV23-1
CASSSTSTDTQYF
TGCGCCAGCAGCTCCACTAGCACAGATACGCAGTATTTT
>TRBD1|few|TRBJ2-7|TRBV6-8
CASSYGQGDSYEQYF
TGTGCCAGCAGTTACGGACAGGGTGACTCCTACGAGCAGTACTTC
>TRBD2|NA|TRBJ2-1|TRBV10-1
CASSGSGRAENEQFF
TGCGCCAGCAGTGGCAGCGGGAGGGCCGAGAATGAGCAGTTCTTC
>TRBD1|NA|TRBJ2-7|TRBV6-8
CASSLTGDTYEQYF
TGTGCCAGCAGTCTCACAGGGGACACCTACGAGCAGTACTTC
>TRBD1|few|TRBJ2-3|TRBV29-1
CSVNRDRGTDTQYF
TGCAGCGTAAACCGGGACAGGGGTACAGATACGCAGTATTTT
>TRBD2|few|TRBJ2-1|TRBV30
CACTTSGNYNEQFF
TGTGCCTGTACAACTAGCGGAAACTACAATGAGCAGTTCTTC
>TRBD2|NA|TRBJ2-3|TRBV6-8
CASSYHGTSPTDTQYF
TGTGCCAGCAGTTACCACGGGACTAGCCCCACAGATACGCAGTATTTT
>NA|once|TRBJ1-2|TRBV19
CASSIGTANYGYTF
TGTGCCAGTAGTATAGGGACAGCTAACTATGGCTACACCTTC
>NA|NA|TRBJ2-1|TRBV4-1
CASSQEGSKSRINEQFF
TGCGCCAGCAGCCAAGAGGGATCGAAATCTAGAATCAATGAGCAGTTCTTC